The clone carrying this T cell receptor (beta chain) turned up a few times. Its antigen is as yet unknown. These data belong to a study of lymphopenia after photon versus proton radiotherapy. General observations from the study: After lymphocyte nadir, photon-treated repertoires showed oligoclonal expansion, especially CD8+ Temra. Proton therapy kept repertoires fairly stable, unlike photons, which gained effector/memory cells.

J was trimmed by 3 bases and V by 3 bases; bases with no gene match: 7. Germline V gene sequence: CDR1 ENHRY, CDR2 SYGVKD. This CDR3 comprises 15 residues. This table comes from immunoSEQ multiplex PCR, and its TCRdb copy is limited to in-frame clones, with some not included. The sample holds 35,000 to 45,000 clones, over 75% seen once. The chain is built from TRBV10-3 and TRBJ2-7, with TRBD1 matching 8 bases. The starting material was peripheral blood, obtained from a patient treated with proton-based radiotherapy. This receptor was identified in a woman in her 70s with pancreatic cancer. In DNA form, the CDR3 reads TGTGCCATCAGTGACCGGATGACAGGGGACTACGAGCAGTACTTC. It translates to CAISDRMTGDYEQYF.